The source of this T cell receptor beta chain is a study of CD8 T cells in Susac syndrome. The CDR3 covers 13 residues. Trimming cost V 1 base and J 4 bases, with 8 bases left between them. The V gene's germline CDR1 is DFQATT and CDR2 SNEGSKA (reference sequence). cDNA came from about 0.51 to 1 ug RNA primed by random hexamers. TCRdb reanalysed the immunoSEQ multiplex PCR reads using MiXCR and keeps one entry per CDR3 protein. The table has 150,000 to 200,000 distinct CDR3 sequences, approximately 94% seen once. The clonotype comes from a human donor with multiple sclerosis. The chain employs TRBV20-1 and TRBJ2-1; D gene ambiguous. The specimen sequenced was CD4+ T cells from PBMCs. CDR3: CSARGGLYNEQFF. CDR3 DNA: TGCAGTGCTAGAGGCGGATTATACAATGAGCAGTTCTTC.